These T cell receptor beta chains were read from a single sample in a study of T-cell reconstitution after alpha-beta-depleted transplantation in children. TCRdb ran MiXCR on the PCR reads and lists one entry per CDR3 protein. The table has about 260,000 distinct CDR3 sequences, about 9.9% seen once; the top ten hold 23%. The sample consisted of peripheral blood, taken 180 days after TCRalphabeta/CD19-depleted stem cell transplant. The receptors were sampled from a male patient between 2 and 10 years old who had a stem cell transplant for chronic granulomatous disease, so the T cells may come from the graft donor. The CDR3 runs from the conserved cysteine through the conserved F or W. D genes are given only for firm matches. Clone size is given for some rows only: seen once, a few or many times, or a class if the clone is expanded.

j_call d_call v_call clone_size cdr3_aa cdr3_nt
TRBJ1-6 TRBD1 TRBV20-1 many CSARDPGQVDSPLHF TGCAGTGCTAGAGATCCGGGACAGGTAGACTCACCCCTCCACTTT
TRBJ2-1 TRBD2 TRBV12-3/TRBV12-4 - CASSNYGLAGRVSYNEQFF TGTGCCAGCAGCAACTACGGACTAGCGGGGAGGGTCTCCTACAATGAGCAGTTCTTC
TRBJ2-5 TRBD1 TRBV20-1 many CSARDRTGKETQYF TGCAGTGCTAGAGATCGGACAGGGAAGGAGACCCAGTACTTC
TRBJ1-1 - TRBV6-5 many CASSYKMNTEAFF TGTGCCAGCAGTTACAAGATGAACACTGAAGCTTTCTTT
TRBJ2-1 - TRBV3-1 many CASSLYRRSYNEQFF TGTGCCAGCAGCCTCTATAGGAGGTCCTACAATGAGCAGTTCTTC
TRBJ1-1 - TRBV10-2 medium-sized CASSEGLGRNTEAFF TGCGCCAGCAGTGAGGGCCTGGGGAGGAACACTGAAGCTTTCTTT
TRBJ2-5 - TRBV11-2 - CASSRRLVGVKQETQYF TGTGCCAGCAGCCGACGACTAGTAGGGGTAAAGCAAGAGACCCAGTACTTC
TRBJ2-7 TRBD2 TRBV11-1 few CASSLVKWDYLENRSYEQYF TGTGCCAGCAGCTTAGTTAAATGGGACTACCTAGAGAACAGGTCCTACGAGCAGTACTTC
TRBJ1-5 - TRBV18 few CASSPQAGPGNQPQHF TGTGCCAGCTCACCACAAGCGGGTCCCGGCAATCAGCCCCAGCATTTT
TRBJ1-3 - TRBV30 - CAWLSGKRFSSSGNTIYF TGTGCCTGGCTAAGTGGGAAACGATTCTCGAGCTCTGGAAACACCATATATTTT
TRBJ2-7 - TRBV7-6 many CASSLGPGTNIYEQYF TGTGCCAGCAGCTTAGGACCCGGGACAAATATATACGAGCAGTACTTC
TRBJ1-6 - TRBV12-3/TRBV12-4 many CASSLRQGNSPLHF TGTGCCAGCAGTTTAAGGCAGGGGAATTCACCCCTCCACTTT
TRBJ2-3 - TRBV5-1 many CASSNRLTDTQYF TGCGCCAGCAGCAATAGACTCACAGATACGCAGTATTTT
TRBJ2-7 TRBD1 TRBV9 many CASSDHKDRGIAEQYF TGTGCCAGCAGCGACCACAAGGACAGGGGGATCGCCGAGCAGTACTTC
TRBJ2-1 TRBD2 TRBV27 many CASSITRAGGAYNEQFF TGTGCCAGCAGTATCACTCGAGCGGGGGGCGCCTACAATGAGCAGTTCTTC
TRBJ1-3 TRBD1 TRBV30 many CAWSGGPGGSGNTIYF TGTGCCTGGAGTGGGGGCCCAGGGGGGTCCGGAAACACCATATATTTT
TRBJ2-3 - TRBV12-3/TRBV12-4 many CASSLDIAQYF TGTGCCAGCAGTTTAGATATAGCGCAGTATTTT
TRBJ2-1 TRBD1 TRBV25-1 - CASSDLGQGLYNEQFF TGTGCCAGCAGTGACCTGGGACAGGGTTTGTACAATGAGCAGTTCTTC
TRBJ2-1 - TRBV7-9 many CASSQTRIHNEQFF TGTGCCAGCAGCCAGACTAGGATCCACAATGAGCAGTTCTTC
TRBJ1-5 - TRBV19 many CASSSPLDGQPQHF TGTGCCAGTAGTTCTCCCCTCGACGGTCAGCCCCAGCATTTT
TRBJ2-7 TRBD1 TRBV11-2 - CASSLARQGFIYEQHF TGTGCCAGCAGCTTAGCGAGACAGGGGTTCATCTACGAGCAGCACTTC
TRBJ2-7 TRBD1 TRBV5-1 many CASSSQGTGTYEQYF TGCGCCAGCAGCTCGCAGGGGACAGGGACCTACGAGCAGTACTTC
TRBJ2-7 - TRBV4-1 - CASSQDSGIGHEQYF TGCGCCAGCAGCCAAGATTCGGGGATCGGACACGAGCAGTACTTC
TRBJ2-1 - TRBV29-1 many CSVEYRPLADNEQFF TGCAGCGTTGAATATCGGCCGTTGGCCGACAATGAGCAGTTCTTC
TRBJ2-7 - TRBV10-3 many CAISDSYEQYF TGTGCCATCAGTGATTCATACGAGCAGTACTTC